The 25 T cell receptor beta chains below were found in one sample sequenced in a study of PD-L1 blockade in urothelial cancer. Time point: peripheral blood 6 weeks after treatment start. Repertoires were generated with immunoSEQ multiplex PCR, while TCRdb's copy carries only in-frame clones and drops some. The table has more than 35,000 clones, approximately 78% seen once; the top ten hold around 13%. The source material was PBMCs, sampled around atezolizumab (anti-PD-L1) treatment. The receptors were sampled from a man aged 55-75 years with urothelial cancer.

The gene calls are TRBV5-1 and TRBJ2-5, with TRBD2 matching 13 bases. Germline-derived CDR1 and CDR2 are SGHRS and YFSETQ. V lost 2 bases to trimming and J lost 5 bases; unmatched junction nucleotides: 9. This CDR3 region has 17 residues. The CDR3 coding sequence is TGCGCCAGCAGCTTAGGACTAGCGGGGGACGCCCCTGAGACCCAGTACTTC. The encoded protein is CASSLGLAGDAPETQYF.

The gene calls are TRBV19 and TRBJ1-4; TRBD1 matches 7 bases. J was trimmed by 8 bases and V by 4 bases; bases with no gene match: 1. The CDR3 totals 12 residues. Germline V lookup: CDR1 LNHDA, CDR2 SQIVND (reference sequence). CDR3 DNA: TGTGCCAGTAGTACGACAGGGGAAAAACTGTTTTTT. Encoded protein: CASSTTGEKLFF.

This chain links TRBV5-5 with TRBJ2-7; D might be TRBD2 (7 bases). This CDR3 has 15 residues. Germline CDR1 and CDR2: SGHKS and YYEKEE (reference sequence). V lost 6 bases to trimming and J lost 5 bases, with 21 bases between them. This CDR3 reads CASTKLVGGANEQYF. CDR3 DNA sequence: TGTGCCAGCACCAAGCTGGTTGGGGGGGCTAACGAGCAGTACTTC.

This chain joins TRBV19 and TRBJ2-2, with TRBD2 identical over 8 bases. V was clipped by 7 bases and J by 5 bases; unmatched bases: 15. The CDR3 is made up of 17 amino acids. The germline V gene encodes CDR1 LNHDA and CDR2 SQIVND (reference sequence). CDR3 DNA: TGTGCCAGTATCCCCGGGAGGGGTCCCCTGGGGACCGGGGAGCTGTTTTTT. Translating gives CASIPGRGPLGTGELFF.

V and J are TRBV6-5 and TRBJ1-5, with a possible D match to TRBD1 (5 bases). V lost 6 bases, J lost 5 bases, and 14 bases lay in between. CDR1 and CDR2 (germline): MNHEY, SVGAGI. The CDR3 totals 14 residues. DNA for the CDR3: TGTGCCAGCAGCTCCGGGGACTGGGATCAGCCCCAGCATTTT. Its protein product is CASSSGDWDQPQHF.

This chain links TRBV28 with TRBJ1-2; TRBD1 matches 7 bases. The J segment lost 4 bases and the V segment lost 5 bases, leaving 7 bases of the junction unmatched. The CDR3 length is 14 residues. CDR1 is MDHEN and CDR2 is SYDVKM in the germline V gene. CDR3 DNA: TGTGCCAGCAGTCTCCCGGGACAGCCCTATGGCTACACCTTC. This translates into CASSLPGQPYGYTF.

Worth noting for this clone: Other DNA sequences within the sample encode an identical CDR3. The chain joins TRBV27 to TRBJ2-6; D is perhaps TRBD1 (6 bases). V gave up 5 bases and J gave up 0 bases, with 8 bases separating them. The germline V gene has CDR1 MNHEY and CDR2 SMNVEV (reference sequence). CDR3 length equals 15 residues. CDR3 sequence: CASSLQGSGANVLTF. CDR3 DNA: TGTGCCAGCAGTCTACAGGGCTCTGGGGCCAACGTCCTGACTTTC.

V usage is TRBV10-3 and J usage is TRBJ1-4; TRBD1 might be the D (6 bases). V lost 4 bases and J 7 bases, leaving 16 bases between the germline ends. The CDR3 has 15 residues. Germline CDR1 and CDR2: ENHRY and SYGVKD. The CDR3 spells CAISAGGRGSEKLFF. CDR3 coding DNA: TGTGCCATCAGTGCGGGGGGCCGGGGGAGTGAAAAACTGTTTTTT.

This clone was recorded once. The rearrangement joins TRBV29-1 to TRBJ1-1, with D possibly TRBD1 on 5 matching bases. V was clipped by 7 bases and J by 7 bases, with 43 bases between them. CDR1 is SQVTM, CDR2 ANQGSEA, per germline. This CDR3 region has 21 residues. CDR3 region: CSARSEASGIFPLRSPCEAFF. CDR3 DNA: TGCAGCGCCAGGTCCGAAGCGTCAGGGATCTTCCCCCTGAGGTCTCCATGTGAAGCTTTCTTT. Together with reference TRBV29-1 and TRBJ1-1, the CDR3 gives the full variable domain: SAVISQKPSRDICQRGTSLTIQCQVDSQVTMMFWYRQQPGQSLTLIATANQGSEATYESGFVIDKFPISRPNLTFSTLTVSNMSPEDSSIYLCSARSEASGIFPLRSPCEAFFGQGTRLTVV.

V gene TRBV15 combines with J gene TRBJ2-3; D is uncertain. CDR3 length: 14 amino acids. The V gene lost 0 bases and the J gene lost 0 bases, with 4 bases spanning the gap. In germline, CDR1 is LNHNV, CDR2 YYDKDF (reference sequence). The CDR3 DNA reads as TGTGCCACCAGCAGAGATGAGAGCACAGATACGCAGTATTTT. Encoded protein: CATSRDESTDTQYF.

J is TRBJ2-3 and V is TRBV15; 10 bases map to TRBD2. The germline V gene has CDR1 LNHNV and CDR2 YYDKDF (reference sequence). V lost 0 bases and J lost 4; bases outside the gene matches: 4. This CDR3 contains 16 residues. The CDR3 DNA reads TGTGCCACCAGCAGAGATCCAGCGGGGGGGGCAGATACGCAGTATTTT. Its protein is CATSRDPAGGADTQYF.

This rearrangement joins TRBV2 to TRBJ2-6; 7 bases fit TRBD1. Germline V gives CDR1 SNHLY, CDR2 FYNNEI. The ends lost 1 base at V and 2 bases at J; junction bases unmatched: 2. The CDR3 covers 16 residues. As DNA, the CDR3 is TGTGCCAGCAGTGAAGGGCAGGGGGCTGGGGCCAACGTCCTGACTTTC. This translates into CASSEGQGAGANVLTF.

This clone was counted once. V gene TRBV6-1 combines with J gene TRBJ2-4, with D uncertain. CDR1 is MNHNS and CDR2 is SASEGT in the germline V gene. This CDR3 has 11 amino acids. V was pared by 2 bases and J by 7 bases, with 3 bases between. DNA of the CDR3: TGTGCCAGCAGTGAACGTAACATTCAGTACTTC. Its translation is CASSERNIQYF.

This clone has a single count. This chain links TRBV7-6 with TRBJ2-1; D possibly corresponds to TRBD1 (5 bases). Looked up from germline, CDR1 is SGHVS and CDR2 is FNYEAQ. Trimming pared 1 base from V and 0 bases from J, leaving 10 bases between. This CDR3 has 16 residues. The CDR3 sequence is CASSLGGQGSYNEQFF. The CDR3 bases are TGTGCCAGCAGCTTAGGGGGCCAGGGCTCCTACAATGAGCAGTTCTTC.

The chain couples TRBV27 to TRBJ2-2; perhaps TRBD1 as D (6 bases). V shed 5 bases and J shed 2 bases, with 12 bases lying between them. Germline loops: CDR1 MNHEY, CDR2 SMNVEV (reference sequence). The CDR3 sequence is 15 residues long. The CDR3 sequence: CASSSPQGNTGELFF. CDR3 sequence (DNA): TGTGCCAGCAGTAGCCCACAGGGTAACACCGGGGAGCTGTTTTTT.

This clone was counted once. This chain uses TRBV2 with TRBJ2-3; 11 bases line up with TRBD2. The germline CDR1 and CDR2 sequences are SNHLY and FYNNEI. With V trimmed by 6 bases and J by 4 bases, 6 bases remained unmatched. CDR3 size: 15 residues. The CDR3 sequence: CASSGTSGPPDTQYF. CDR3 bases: TGTGCCAGCAGCGGGACTAGCGGTCCGCCAGATACGCAGTATTTT.

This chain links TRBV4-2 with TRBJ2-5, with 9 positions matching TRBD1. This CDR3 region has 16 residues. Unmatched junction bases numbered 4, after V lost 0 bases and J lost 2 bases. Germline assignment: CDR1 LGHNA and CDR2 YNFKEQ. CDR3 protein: CASSQEQGAGQETQYF. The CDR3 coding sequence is TGTGCCAGCAGCCAAGAACAGGGGGCAGGTCAAGAGACCCAGTACTTC.

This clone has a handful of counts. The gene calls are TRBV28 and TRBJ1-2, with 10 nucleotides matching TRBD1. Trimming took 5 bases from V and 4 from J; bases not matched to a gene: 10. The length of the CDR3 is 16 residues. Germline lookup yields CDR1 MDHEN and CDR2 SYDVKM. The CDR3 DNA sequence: TGTGCCAGCAGTCCCTATAGGACAGGGGGAAGCTATGGCTACACCTTC. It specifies CASSPYRTGGSYGYTF.

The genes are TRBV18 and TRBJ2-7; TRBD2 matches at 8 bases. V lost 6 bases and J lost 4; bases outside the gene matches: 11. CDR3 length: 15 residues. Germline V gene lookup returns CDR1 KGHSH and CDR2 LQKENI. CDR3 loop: CASSRSSGLGYEQYF. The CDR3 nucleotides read TGTGCCAGCTCTCGCTCTAGCGGGCTAGGGTACGAGCAGTACTTC.

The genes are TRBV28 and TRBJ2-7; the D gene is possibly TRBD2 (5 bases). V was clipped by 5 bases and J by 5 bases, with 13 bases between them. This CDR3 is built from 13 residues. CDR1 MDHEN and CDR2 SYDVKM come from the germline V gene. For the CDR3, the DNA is TGTGCCAGCAGTCATGGGAGAGGGAACGAGCAGTACTTC. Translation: CASSHGRGNEQYF. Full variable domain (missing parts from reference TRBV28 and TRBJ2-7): DVKVTQSSRYLVKRTGEKVFLECVQDMDHENMFWYRQDPGLGLRLIYFSYDVKMKEKGDIPEGYSVSREKKERFSLILESASTNQTSMYLCASSHGRGNEQYFGPGTRLTVT.

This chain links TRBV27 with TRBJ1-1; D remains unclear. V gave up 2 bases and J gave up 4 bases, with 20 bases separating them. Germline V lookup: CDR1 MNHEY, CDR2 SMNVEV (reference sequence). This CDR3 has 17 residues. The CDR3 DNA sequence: TGTGCCAGCAGTTTAATGTTGTTAGGAGGGATCGCCACTGAAGCTTTCTTT. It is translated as CASSLMLLGGIATEAFF.

The CDR3 loop is CASSFGSGRPTYGYTF. For the CDR3, the DNA is TGTGCCAGCAGTTTCGGCTCCGGCAGGCCCACCTATGGCTACACCTTC. The genes are TRBV27 and TRBJ1-2; D uncertain. The CDR3 spans 16 residues. Germline CDR1 reads MNHEY; CDR2 reads SMNVEV (reference sequence). With 3 bases removed from V and 4 bases from J, the gap between germline ends came to 18 bases.

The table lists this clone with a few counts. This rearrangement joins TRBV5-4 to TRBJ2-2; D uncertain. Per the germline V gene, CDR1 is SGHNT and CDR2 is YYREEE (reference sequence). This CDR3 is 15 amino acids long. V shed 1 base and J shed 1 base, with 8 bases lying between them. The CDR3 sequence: CASSLQHKNTGELFF. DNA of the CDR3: TGTGCCAGCAGCTTGCAACACAAGAACACCGGGGAGCTGTTTTTT.

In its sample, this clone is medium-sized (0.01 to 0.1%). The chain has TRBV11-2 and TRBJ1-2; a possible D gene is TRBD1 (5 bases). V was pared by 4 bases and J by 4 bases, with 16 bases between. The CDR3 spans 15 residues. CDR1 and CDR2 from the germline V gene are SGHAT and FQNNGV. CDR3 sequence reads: CASSSGREDRYGYTF. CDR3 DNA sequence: TGTGCCAGCAGCTCGGGACGGGAGGATCGCTATGGCTACACCTTC.

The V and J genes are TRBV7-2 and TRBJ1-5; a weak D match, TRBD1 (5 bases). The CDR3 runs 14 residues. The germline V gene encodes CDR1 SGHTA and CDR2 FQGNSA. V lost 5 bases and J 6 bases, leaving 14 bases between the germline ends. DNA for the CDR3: TGTGCCAGCAGCCCGGGGGGGGAACTTCAGCCCCAGCATTTT. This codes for CASSPGGELQPQHF.